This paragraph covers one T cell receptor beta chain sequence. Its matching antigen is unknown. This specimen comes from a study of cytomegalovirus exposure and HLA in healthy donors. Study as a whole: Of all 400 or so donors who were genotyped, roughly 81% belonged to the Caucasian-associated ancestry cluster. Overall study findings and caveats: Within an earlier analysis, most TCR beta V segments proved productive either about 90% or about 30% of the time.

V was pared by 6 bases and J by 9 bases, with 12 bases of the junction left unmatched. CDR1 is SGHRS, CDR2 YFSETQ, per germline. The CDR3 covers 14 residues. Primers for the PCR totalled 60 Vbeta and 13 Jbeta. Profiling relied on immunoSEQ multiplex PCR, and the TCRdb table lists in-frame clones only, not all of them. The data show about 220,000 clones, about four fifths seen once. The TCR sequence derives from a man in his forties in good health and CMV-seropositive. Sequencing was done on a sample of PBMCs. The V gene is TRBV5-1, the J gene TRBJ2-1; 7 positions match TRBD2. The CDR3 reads CASTKSGNVGEQFF. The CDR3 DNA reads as TGCGCCAGCACCAAAAGCGGGAATGTGGGTGAGCAGTTCTTC. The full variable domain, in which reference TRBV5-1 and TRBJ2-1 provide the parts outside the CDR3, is KAGVTQTPRYLIKTRGQQVTLSCSPISGHRSVSWYQQTPGQGLQFLFEYFSETQRNKGNFPGRFSGRQFSNSRSEMNVSTLELGDSALYLCASTKSGNVGEQFFGPGTRLTVL.